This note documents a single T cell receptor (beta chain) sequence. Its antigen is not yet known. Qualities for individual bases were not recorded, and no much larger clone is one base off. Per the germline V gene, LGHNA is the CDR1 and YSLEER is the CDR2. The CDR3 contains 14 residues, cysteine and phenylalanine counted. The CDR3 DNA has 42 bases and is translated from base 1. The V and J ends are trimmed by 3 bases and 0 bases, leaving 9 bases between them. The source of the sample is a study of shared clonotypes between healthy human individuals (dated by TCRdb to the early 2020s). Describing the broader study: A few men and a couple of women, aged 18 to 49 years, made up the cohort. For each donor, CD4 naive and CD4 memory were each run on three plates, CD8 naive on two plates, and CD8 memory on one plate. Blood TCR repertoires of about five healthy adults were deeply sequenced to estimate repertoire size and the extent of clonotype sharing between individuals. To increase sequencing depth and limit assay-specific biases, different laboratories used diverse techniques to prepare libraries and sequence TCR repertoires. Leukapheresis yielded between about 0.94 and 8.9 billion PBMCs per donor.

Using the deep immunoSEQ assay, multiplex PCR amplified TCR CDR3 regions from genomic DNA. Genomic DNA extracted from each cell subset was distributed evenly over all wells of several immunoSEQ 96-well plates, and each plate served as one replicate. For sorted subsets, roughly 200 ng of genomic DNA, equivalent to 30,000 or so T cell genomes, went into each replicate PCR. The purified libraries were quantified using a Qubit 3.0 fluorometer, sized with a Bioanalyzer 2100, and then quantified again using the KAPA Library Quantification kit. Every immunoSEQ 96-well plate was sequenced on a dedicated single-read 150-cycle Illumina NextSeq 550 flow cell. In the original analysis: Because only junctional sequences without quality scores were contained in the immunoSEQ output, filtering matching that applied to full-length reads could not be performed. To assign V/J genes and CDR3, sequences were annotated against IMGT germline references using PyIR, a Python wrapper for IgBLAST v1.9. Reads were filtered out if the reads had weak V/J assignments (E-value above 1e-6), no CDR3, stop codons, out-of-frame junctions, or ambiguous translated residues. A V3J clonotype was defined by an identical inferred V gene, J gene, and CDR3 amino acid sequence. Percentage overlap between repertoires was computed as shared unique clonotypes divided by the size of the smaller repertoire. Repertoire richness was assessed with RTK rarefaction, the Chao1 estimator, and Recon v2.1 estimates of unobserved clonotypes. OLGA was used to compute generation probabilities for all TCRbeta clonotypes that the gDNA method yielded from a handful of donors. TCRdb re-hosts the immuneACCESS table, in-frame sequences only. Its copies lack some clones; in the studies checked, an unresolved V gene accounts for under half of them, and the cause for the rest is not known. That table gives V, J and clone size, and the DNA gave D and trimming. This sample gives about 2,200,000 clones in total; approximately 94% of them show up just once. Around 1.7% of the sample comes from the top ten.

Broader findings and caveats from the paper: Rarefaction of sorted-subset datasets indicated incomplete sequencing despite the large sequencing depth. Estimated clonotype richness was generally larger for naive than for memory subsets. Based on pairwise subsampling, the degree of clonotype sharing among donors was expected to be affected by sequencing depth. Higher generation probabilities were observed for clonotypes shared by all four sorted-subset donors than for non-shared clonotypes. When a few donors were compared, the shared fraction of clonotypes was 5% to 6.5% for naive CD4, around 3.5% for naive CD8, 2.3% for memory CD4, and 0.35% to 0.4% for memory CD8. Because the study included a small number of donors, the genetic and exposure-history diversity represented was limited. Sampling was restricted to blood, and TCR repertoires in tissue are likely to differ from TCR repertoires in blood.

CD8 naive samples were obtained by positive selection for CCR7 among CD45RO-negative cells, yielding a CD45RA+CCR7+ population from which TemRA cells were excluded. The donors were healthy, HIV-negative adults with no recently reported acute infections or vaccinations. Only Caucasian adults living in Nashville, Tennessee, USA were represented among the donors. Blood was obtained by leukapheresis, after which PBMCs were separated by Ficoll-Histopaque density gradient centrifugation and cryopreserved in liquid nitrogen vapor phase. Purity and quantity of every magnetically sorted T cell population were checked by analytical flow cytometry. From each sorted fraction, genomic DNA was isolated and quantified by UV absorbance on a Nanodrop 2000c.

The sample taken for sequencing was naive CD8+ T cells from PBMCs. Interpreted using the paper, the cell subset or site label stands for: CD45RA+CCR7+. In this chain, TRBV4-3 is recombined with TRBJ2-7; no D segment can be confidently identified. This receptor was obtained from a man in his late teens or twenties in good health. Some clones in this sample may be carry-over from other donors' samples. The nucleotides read TGCGCCAGCAGCCATGAGACACCCTCCTACGAGCAGTACTTC. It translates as CASSHETPSYEQYF.